The 21 T cell receptor beta chains presented below share a single source sample, sequenced in a study of cytomegalovirus exposure and HLA in healthy donors. 13 Jbeta primers and 60 Vbeta primers were used for the PCR. Assay: immunoSEQ multiplex PCR; the TCRdb copy retains only in-frame clones and omits some. The profile shows more than 100,000 clones, 77% of them singletons. The specimen sequenced was PBMCs. These receptors all stem from an older woman in good health and CMV-seronegative.

The chain uses TRBV18 and TRBJ1-4; no firm D call. CDR3 size: 16 residues. From germline, CDR1 is KGHSH and CDR2 LQKENI. V was cut by 1 base and J by 0 bases, with 9 bases left in between. CDR3 in amino acids: CASSPLRGATNEKLFF. CDR3 coding DNA: TGTGCCAGCTCACCACTGCGGGGAGCAACTAATGAAAAACTGTTTTTT.

This chain uses TRBV28 with TRBJ2-2, with D hard to call. Germline CDR1 MDHEN, CDR2 SYDVKM. The CDR3 has 15 residues. The ends were cut back, 2 bases at V and 4 bases at J, with 11 bases in the middle. In DNA, the CDR3 is TGTGCCAGCAGTTTAGGGTTTAGGAGCACCGGGGAGCTGTTTTTT. Protein sequence: CASSLGFRSTGELFF.

V gene TRBV7-2 combines with J gene TRBJ2-5; weak D call: TRBD2 (5 bases). This CDR3 spans 15 amino acids. The V gene's germline CDR1 is SGHTA and CDR2 FQGNSA. The V end was cut by 6 bases, the J end by 5 bases, with 19 bases between. The CDR3 here is CASSATRGSGETQYF. The DNA of the CDR3 is TGTGCCAGCAGTGCTACTAGAGGGAGTGGGGAGACCCAGTACTTC. The whole variable domain, remainder taken from reference TRBV7-2 and TRBJ2-5, is GAGVSQSPSNKVTEKGKDVELRCDPISGHTALYWYRQSLGQGLEFLIYFQGNSAPDKSGLPSDRFSAERTGGSVSTLTIQRTQQEDSAVYLCASSATRGSGETQYFGPGTRLLVL.

On this clone itself: Because it lacks the conserved phenylalanine or tryptophan at the end, this CDR3 is likely a read error. The V and J genes are TRBV30 and TRBJ2-7, with 9 bases fitting TRBD1. Trimming cost V 4 bases and J 3 bases; bases outside gene matches: 4. Germline assignment: CDR1 GTSNPN and CDR2 SVGIG (reference sequence). The CDR3 has 13 residues. In DNA form, the CDR3 reads TGTGCCTGGACCTCGGGACAGGGCTACGAGCAGTACCTC. Translating gives CAWTSGQGYEQYL.

This clone was seen a handful of times. This sequence joins TRBV7-9 and TRBJ1-1; D gene ambiguous. Trimming shortened V by 4 bases and J by 1 base, and 7 bases separated the two germline ends. The CDR3 has 13 amino acids. CDR1 is SEHNR and CDR2 is FQNEAQ in the germline V gene (reference sequence). Here the CDR3 reads CASSWRGNTEAFF. CDR3 DNA: TGTGCCAGCAGCTGGAGAGGGAACACTGAAGCTTTCTTT. The full variable domain, with the rest looked up from reference TRBV7-9 and TRBJ1-1, is DTGVSQNPRHKITKRGQNVTFRCDPISEHNRLYWYRQTLGQGPEFLTYFQNEAQLEKSRLLSDRFSAERPKGSFSTLEIQRTEQGDSAMYLCASSWRGNTEAFFGQGTRLTVV.

This clone appeared once. This chain links TRBV18 with TRBJ1-1; a possible D gene is TRBD1 (5 bases). In germline, CDR1 is KGHSH, CDR2 LQKENI. The CDR3 has 14 amino acids. The V end lost 8 bases, the J end lost 1 base, and 14 bases lay between the germline ends. The CDR3 here is CASTNRTGNTEAFF. Here the CDR3 DNA reads TGTGCCAGCACGAACAGGACGGGGAACACTGAAGCTTTCTTT.

The chain joins TRBV9 to TRBJ2-6; D uncertain. Trimming removed 1 base from V and 2 bases from J, with 19 bases in between. The CDR3 sequence is 19 residues long. Germline CDR1 reads SGDLS; CDR2 reads YYNGEE. This chain's CDR3 is CASSVRTRISQTGANVLTF. The CDR3 DNA follows: TGTGCCAGCAGCGTACGTACGCGGATTTCCCAAACTGGGGCCAACGTCCTGACTTTC.

The V call is TRBV6-6, the J call TRBJ2-7; D possibly corresponds to TRBD2 (7 bases). Germline-derived CDR1 and CDR2 are MNHNY and SVGAGI (reference sequence). Trimming left V 2 bases short and J 0 bases short, with 14 bases between. This CDR3 is 16 amino acids long. The CDR3 DNA sequence: TGTGCCAGCAGTTACCCAGCGGGGACACTCTCCTACGAGCAGTACTTC. Its translation: CASSYPAGTLSYEQYF.

In DNA form, the CDR3 reads TGTGCCAGCAGCACCGGGACAGGGTTAAGTCAAGAGACCCAGTACTTC. Amino acids: CASSTGTGLSQETQYF. This chain joins TRBV5-4 and TRBJ2-5; 9 nucleotides agree with TRBD1. Germline CDR1 is SGHNT and CDR2 is YYREEE (reference sequence). The CDR3 length is 16 residues. V lost 4 bases and J lost 2; bases outside the gene matches: 9.

The chain has TRBV19 and TRBJ2-2; TRBD1 is a possible D gene (6 bases). The germline V and J ends were trimmed by 4 bases and 6 bases, with 15 bases remaining between them. The CDR3 covers 15 residues. Germline V CDR1 and CDR2: LNHDA, SQIVND (reference sequence). CDR3 residues: CASSTPNRAPGELFF. The CDR3 DNA reads as TGTGCCAGTAGTACACCAAACAGGGCCCCCGGGGAGCTGTTTTTT.

The J gene is TRBJ2-7, the V gene TRBV4-2; D might be TRBD2 (6 bases). In germline, CDR1 is LGHNA, CDR2 YNFKEQ. The V gene lost 4 bases and the J gene lost 5 bases, with 18 bases spanning the gap. This CDR3 comprises 15 residues. The CDR3 coding sequence is TGTGCCAGCAGCCCTGGGTCAGGGAGGTCCGACGAGCAGTACTTC. This gives the protein CASSPGSGRSDEQYF.

In this sample, this clone turned up once. This chain links TRBV5-1 with TRBJ2-3; 9 bases fit TRBD2. Germline CDR1 SGHRS, CDR2 YFSETQ. This CDR3 is built from 17 residues. With V trimmed by 2 bases and J by 2 bases, 9 bases remained unmatched. The CDR3 DNA follows: TGCGCCAGCAGCTTCCGCCCCGCTAGCGGGGTCACAGATACGCAGTATTTT. This sequence encodes CASSFRPASGVTDTQYF.

The chain uses TRBV7-2 and TRBJ2-7; TRBD1 agrees at 12 bases. V was clipped by 5 bases and J by 3 bases; unmatched bases: 8. CDR3 length: 16 amino acids. CDR1 is SGHTA, CDR2 FQGNSA, per germline. CDR3 nucleotides: TGTGCCAGCAGCGCAAACCGGGACAGGGGGCTCTACGAGCAGTACTTC. Its protein product is CASSANRDRGLYEQYF.

The chain combines TRBV5-1 with TRBJ1-4; 7 positions match TRBD1. Unmatched junction bases numbered 6, after V lost 5 bases and J lost 5 bases. The germline V gene encodes CDR1 SGHRS and CDR2 YFSETQ. The CDR3 runs 14 residues. The CDR3 loop is CASRVQGRNEKLFF. In nucleotides, the CDR3 is TGCGCCAGCAGAGTACAGGGGAGAAATGAAAAACTGTTTTTT.

J is TRBJ1-3 and V is TRBV2; D uncertain. V lost 4 bases and J 4 bases, leaving 8 bases between the germline ends. The germline gives CDR1 SNHLY, CDR2 FYNNEI. The CDR3 is 13 residues long. The CDR3 reads CASSGTSGNTIYF. CDR3 nucleotides: TGTGCCAGCAGTGGGACTTCGGGAAACACCATATATTTT.

The genes are TRBV5-1 and TRBJ2-7, with 8 bases fitting TRBD1. The CDR3 extends over 15 amino acids. V lost 0 bases to trimming and J lost 2 bases; unmatched junction nucleotides: 4. Germline CDR1 reads SGHRS; CDR2 reads YFSETQ. CDR3: CASSLAGQEAYEQYF. CDR3 nucleotide sequence: TGCGCCAGCAGCTTGGCGGGACAGGAGGCCTACGAGCAGTACTTC.

The chain recombines TRBV6-5 with TRBJ2-7, with D perhaps matching TRBD1 (6 bases). The CDR3 length is 15 residues. Germline V CDR1 and CDR2: MNHEY, SVGAGI. The V and J ends lost 8 bases and 1 base respectively, with 18 bases between them. CDR3: CASALSPDSSYEQYF. In nucleotides, the CDR3 is TGTGCCAGCGCGCTCTCCCCGGACAGTTCCTACGAGCAGTACTTC.

Only one count was recorded for this clone. The rearrangement links TRBV28 to TRBJ2-5, with a weak D call TRBD1 (6 bases). Germline assignment: CDR1 MDHEN and CDR2 SYDVKM. There are 15 residues in the CDR3. V lost 3 bases, J lost 5 bases, and 16 bases lay in between. CDR3 bases: TGTGCCAGCAGTTTCGAGACAGGATGGAGGGAGACCCAGTACTTC. It specifies CASSFETGWRETQYF. Full variable domain (outside the CDR3, taken from reference TRBV28 and TRBJ2-5): DVKVTQSSRYLVKRTGEKVFLECVQDMDHENMFWYRQDPGLGLRLIYFSYDVKMKEKGDIPEGYSVSREKKERFSLILESASTNQTSMYLCASSFETGWRETQYFGPGTRLLVL.

This sequence joins TRBV13 and TRBJ2-1; 9 bases align to TRBD1. The V gene end was trimmed by 3 bases and the J gene end by 3 bases; junction bases not matched to a gene: 3. The germline CDR1 and CDR2 sequences are PRHDT and FYEKMQ (reference sequence). The CDR3 runs to 15 residues. The CDR3 sequence: CASSFRDRVYNEQFF. The DNA of the CDR3 is TGTGCCAGCAGCTTCCGGGACAGGGTCTACAATGAGCAGTTCTTC.

The CDR3 here is CASRTGTGGGTDTQYF. In DNA form, the CDR3 reads TGTGCCAGCAGGACCGGGACAGGGGGGGGCACAGATACGCAGTATTTT. The V gene is TRBV27, the J gene TRBJ2-3; TRBD1 agrees at 11 bases. J gave up 1 base and V 6 bases, and 6 bases lay outside the gene matches. The CDR3 is 16 amino acids. The germline gives CDR1 MNHEY, CDR2 SMNVEV (reference sequence).

The CDR3 bases are TGTGCCAGCAGGCCGACAGGTGCGGGCACTGAAGCTTTCTTT. Translating it yields CASRPTGAGTEAFF. The gene calls are TRBV27 and TRBJ1-1, with TRBD1 as a possible D gene (6 bases). This CDR3 contains 14 residues. Trimming took off 6 bases at V and 4 bases at J, with 15 bases between the two ends. Looked up from germline, CDR1 is MNHEY and CDR2 is SMNVEV (reference sequence).